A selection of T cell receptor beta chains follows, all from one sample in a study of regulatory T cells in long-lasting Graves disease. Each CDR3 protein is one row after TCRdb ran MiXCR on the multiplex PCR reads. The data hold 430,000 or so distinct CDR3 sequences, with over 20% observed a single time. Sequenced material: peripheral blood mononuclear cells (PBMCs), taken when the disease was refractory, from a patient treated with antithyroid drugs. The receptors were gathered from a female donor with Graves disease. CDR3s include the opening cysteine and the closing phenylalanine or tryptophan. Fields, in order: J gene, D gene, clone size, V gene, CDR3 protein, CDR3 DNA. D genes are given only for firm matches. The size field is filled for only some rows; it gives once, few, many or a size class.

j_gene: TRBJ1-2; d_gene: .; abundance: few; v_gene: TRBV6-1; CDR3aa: CASSVRQADFGYGYTF; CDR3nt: TGTGCCAGCAGTGTTCGACAGGCAGACTTTGGGTATGGCTACACCTTC
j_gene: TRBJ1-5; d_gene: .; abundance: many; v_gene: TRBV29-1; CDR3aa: CSVRREVGVDQPQHF; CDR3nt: TGCAGCGTTCGCAGGGAGGTCGGTGTGGATCAGCCCCAGCATTTT
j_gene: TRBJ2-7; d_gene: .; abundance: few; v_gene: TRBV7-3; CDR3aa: CASSSADSPAYEQYF; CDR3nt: TGTGCCAGCAGCTCGGCAGACAGTCCCGCCTACGAGCAGTACTTC
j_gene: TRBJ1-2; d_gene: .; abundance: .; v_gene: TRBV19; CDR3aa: CASNKPVAGYTF; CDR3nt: TGTGCCAGTAACAAGCCGGTGGCGGGCTACACCTTC
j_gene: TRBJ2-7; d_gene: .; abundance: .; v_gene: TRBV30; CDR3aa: CAWKINVGAYEQYF; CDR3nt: TGTGCCTGGAAAATCAACGTAGGGGCCTACGAGCAGTACTTC
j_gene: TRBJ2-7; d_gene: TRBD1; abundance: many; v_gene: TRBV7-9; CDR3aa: CASSTRTGAVGEQYF; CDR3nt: TGTGCCAGCAGCACGCGGACAGGGGCGGTAGGCGAGCAGTACTTC
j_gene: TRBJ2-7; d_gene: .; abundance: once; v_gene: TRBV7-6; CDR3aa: CASSPVARQGSYEQYF; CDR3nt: TGTGCCAGCAGCCCGGTGGCCAGGCAGGGGTCCTACGAGCAGTACTTC
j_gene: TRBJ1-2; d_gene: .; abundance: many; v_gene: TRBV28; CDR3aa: CASSLGSPYGYTF; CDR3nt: TGTGCCAGCAGTTTAGGGAGTCCCTATGGCTACACCTTC
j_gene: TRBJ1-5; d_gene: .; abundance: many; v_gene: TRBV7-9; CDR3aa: CASSLMGSNQPQHF; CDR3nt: TGTGCCAGCAGCTTAATGGGGAGCAATCAGCCCCAGCATTTT
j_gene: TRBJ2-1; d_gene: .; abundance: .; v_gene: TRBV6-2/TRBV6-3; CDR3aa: CASSPVGDNEQFF; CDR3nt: TGTGCCAGCAGCCCGGTGGGGGACAATGAGCAGTTCTTC
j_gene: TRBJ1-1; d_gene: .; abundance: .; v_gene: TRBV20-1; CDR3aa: CSARAGVNTEAFF; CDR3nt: TGCAGTGCTAGAGCAGGGGTGAACACTGAAGCTTTCTTT
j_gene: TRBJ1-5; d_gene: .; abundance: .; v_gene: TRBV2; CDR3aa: CASRVNGYQPQHF; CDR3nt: TGTGCCAGCAGAGTAAACGGGTATCAGCCCCAGCATTTT
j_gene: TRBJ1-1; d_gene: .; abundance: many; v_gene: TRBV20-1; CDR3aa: CSAQRTVNTEAFF; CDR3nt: TGCAGTGCCCAAAGGACAGTGAACACTGAAGCTTTCTTT
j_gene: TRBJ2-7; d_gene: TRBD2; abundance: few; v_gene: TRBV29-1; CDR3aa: CSGQGGSLSEQYF; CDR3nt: TGCAGCGGCCAGGGCGGGAGCCTCAGCGAGCAGTACTTC
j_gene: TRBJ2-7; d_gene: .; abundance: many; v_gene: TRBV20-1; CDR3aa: CSARAGGEQYF; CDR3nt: TGCAGTGCTAGAGCGGGCGGAGAGCAGTACTTC
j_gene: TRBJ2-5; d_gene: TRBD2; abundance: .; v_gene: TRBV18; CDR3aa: CASSPTPGLAGVETQYF; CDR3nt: TGTGCCAGCTCACCCACCCCTGGACTAGCGGGAGTAGAGACCCAGTACTTC
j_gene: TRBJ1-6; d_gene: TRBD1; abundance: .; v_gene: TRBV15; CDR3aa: CATSRDLTAGGNSPLHF; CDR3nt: TGTGCCACCAGCAGAGATCTTACGGCAGGGGGTAATTCACCCCTCCACTTT